The 12 T cell receptor beta chains listed next were all sequenced from one sample in a study of blood T cell repertoires in COVID-19. TCRdb's copy holds only in-frame clones and misses some; the assay was immunoSEQ multiplex PCR. Of 180,000 or so clones listed, approximately 84% are singletons. The sample consisted of PBMCs or T cells enriched from blood (not recorded which). The receptors derive from a man between 35 and 55 years old who had recovered from COVID-19.

Of note for this clone: This same CDR3 is encoded by further DNA sequences in the sample. V and J are TRBV24-1 and TRBJ1-1; no clear D. Trimming took 5 bases from V and 4 from J, leaving 7 bases between them. This CDR3 has 12 residues. The germline V gene encodes CDR1 KGHDR and CDR2 SFDVKD. The CDR3 protein is CATSAPGTEAFF. As DNA, the CDR3 is TGTGCCACCAGTGCCCCCGGCACTGAAGCTTTCTTT.

This clone was recorded only once. V gene TRBV4-3 combines with J gene TRBJ2-5; TRBD1 matches 10 bases. The J segment lost 0 bases and the V segment lost 0 bases, leaving 7 bases of the junction unmatched. From germline, CDR1 is LGHNA and CDR2 YSLEER. This CDR3 is built from 18 residues. The DNA of the CDR3 is TGCGCCAGCAGCCAAGACGAGAAGGGACAGGGGTACCAAGAGACCCAGTACTTC. This sequence encodes CASSQDEKGQGYQETQYF.

This rearrangement joins TRBV15 to TRBJ1-4; D unresolved. V shed 0 bases and J shed 0 bases, with 5 bases lying between them. CDR1 is LNHNV, CDR2 YYDKDF, per germline (reference sequence). The CDR3 length is 15 residues. CDR3 in amino acids: CATSRDSATNEKLFF. CDR3 coding DNA: TGTGCCACCAGCAGAGATAGTGCAACTAATGAAAAACTGTTTTTT.

Only a few counts were recorded for this clone. The chain employs TRBV19 and TRBJ1-5; D is unresolved. The CDR3 is 14 residues long. V was clipped by 5 bases and J by 2 bases, with 10 bases between them. Looked up from germline, CDR1 is LNHDA and CDR2 is SQIVND (reference sequence). DNA for the CDR3: TGTGCCAGTAGTGGAACAGTCGGCAATCAGCCCCAGCATTTT. Protein sequence: CASSGTVGNQPQHF.

This chain connects TRBV19 to TRBJ1-5, with D unresolved. The CDR3 extends over 16 amino acids. Germline V gives CDR1 LNHDA, CDR2 SQIVND (reference sequence). Between the trimmed V and J ends, which lost 1 base and 0 bases, there was a span of 10 bases. CDR3: CASSIVRGYSNQPQHF. In DNA form, the CDR3 reads TGTGCCAGTAGTATAGTAAGAGGGTATAGCAATCAGCCCCAGCATTTT. The variable domain in full, completed from reference TRBV19 and TRBJ1-5, reads DGGITQSPKYLFRKEGQNVTLSCEQNLNHDAMYWYRQDPGQGLRLIYYSQIVNDFQKGDIAEGYSVSREKKESFPLTVTSAQKNPTAFYLCASSIVRGYSNQPQHFGDGTRLSIL.

This clone has just a few counts. The chain links TRBV19 to TRBJ1-3; possibly TRBD1 for D (6 bases). V lost 3 bases, J lost 0 bases, and 21 bases lay in between. This CDR3 is 19 amino acids long. CDR1 is LNHDA and CDR2 is SQIVND in the germline V gene (reference sequence). The CDR3 spells CASSMVASGGLSSGNTIYF. The CDR3 DNA is TGTGCCAGTAGTATGGTTGCGTCTGGGGGCCTGAGCTCTGGAAACACCATATATTTT.

The chain recombines TRBV30 with TRBJ1-6, with D possibly being TRBD1 (5 bases). Germline V lookup: CDR1 GTSNPN, CDR2 SVGIG (reference sequence). V gave up 1 base and J gave up 7 bases, with 8 bases separating them. CDR3 length: 13 residues. In DNA form, the CDR3 reads TGTGCCTGGAGTGACAGGTCAAATTCACCCCTCCACTTT. It codes for CAWSDRSNSPLHF. The entire variable domain, with the rest obtained from reference TRBV30 and TRBJ1-6, is as follows: SQTIHQWPATLVQPVGSPLSLECTVEGTSNPNLYWYRQAAGRGLQLLFYSVGIGQISSEVPQNLSASRPQDRQFILSSKKLLLSDSGFYLCAWSDRSNSPLHFGNGTRLTVT.

The chain combines TRBV7-9 with TRBJ1-6; 7 bases match TRBD1. The germline CDR1 and CDR2 sequences are SEHNR and FQNEAQ (reference sequence). V gave up 6 bases and J gave up 5 bases; unmatched junction bases: 4. The CDR3 sequence is 14 residues long. CDR3 in amino acids: CASRRTGDNSPLHF. For the CDR3, the DNA is TGTGCCAGCAGGCGGACAGGCGATAATTCACCCCTCCACTTT.

The chain joins TRBV28 to TRBJ2-1; D is possibly TRBD1 (6 bases). Trimming removed 2 bases at V and 0 bases at J, with 11 bases between. The CDR3 has 16 residues. Germline V gene lookup returns CDR1 MDHEN and CDR2 SYDVKM. The CDR3 is CASSLRQGTSYNEQFF. CDR3 bases: TGTGCCAGCAGTTTAAGGCAGGGGACCTCCTACAATGAGCAGTTCTTC. The full variable domain, rest sourced from reference TRBV28 and TRBJ2-1, is DVKVTQSSRYLVKRTGEKVFLECVQDMDHENMFWYRQDPGLGLRLIYFSYDVKMKEKGDIPEGYSVSREKKERFSLILESASTNQTSMYLCASSLRQGTSYNEQFFGPGTRLTVL.

CDR3 bases: TGTGCCAGCAGCCTCCTATGGGCCTCCAATGAGCAGTTCTTC. It is translated as CASSLLWASNEQFF. The V and J genes are TRBV6-5 and TRBJ2-1; D is undetermined. The V gene's germline CDR1 is MNHEY and CDR2 SVGAGI. The CDR3 is made up of 14 amino acids. V was trimmed by 6 bases and J by 6 bases, leaving 15 bases between them.

The chain has TRBV27 and TRBJ1-2, with a tentative D call TRBD1 (6 bases). The V gene's germline CDR1 is MNHEY and CDR2 SMNVEV (reference sequence). Trimming removed 7 bases at V and 7 bases at J, with 22 bases between. CDR3 length equals 15 residues. The CDR3 sequence: CASTTTPTGSGGYTF. As DNA, the CDR3 is TGTGCCAGCACCACCACGCCCACAGGGTCGGGTGGCTACACCTTC.

This sequence joins TRBV13 and TRBJ1-4, with TRBD1 matching 7 bases. Germline V lookup: CDR1 PRHDT, CDR2 FYEKMQ (reference sequence). The CDR3 contains 14 residues. Trimming cost V 5 bases and J 4 bases; bases outside gene matches: 4. The DNA for the CDR3 is TGTGCCAGCAGCCTTCAGGGGGGTAATGAAAAACTGTTTTTT. Protein product: CASSLQGGNEKLFF.